These 9 T cell receptor beta chains were all obtained from the same sample, sequenced in a study of beta chain features in type 1 diabetes. The study reverse transcribed the entire isolated RNA, so it sequenced expressed TCRB transcripts. Clones were read by immunoSEQ multiplex PCR, and TCRdb kept only the in-frame ones, dropping some. The sample yields 300,000 to 400,000 clones, 10% to 15% seen once. The specimen sequenced was naive CD4+ T cells from blood. The receptors were gathered from a man between 18 and 35 years old in good health.

The genes are TRBV7-3 and TRBJ1-2, with a possible D match to TRBD1 (5 bases). CDR1 is SGHTA and CDR2 is FQGTGA in the germline V gene. This CDR3 is 13 amino acids long. Trimming took off 1 base at V and 2 bases at J, with 5 bases between the two ends. CDR3 sequence: CASSLKGNYGYTF. DNA for the CDR3: TGTGCCAGCAGCTTAAAGGGGAACTATGGCTACACCTTC.

This clone was found a few times. The genes are TRBV7-3 and TRBJ1-3; TRBD1 might be the D (6 bases). Trimming shortened V by 9 bases and J by 3 bases, and 9 bases separated the two germline ends. Per germline, CDR1 SGHTA and CDR2 FQGTGA. The CDR3 runs 12 residues. In DNA form, the CDR3 reads TGTGCCAGTTCAGGGGATGGAAACACCATATATTTT. This sequence encodes CASSGDGNTIYF.

This rearrangement joins TRBV7-9 to TRBJ1-2; weak D call: TRBD1 (5 bases). The CDR3 loop spans 12 amino acids. With 4 bases removed from V and 7 bases from J, the gap between germline ends came to 10 bases. The germline V gene has CDR1 SEHNR and CDR2 FQNEAQ (reference sequence). This CDR3 is CASSWGEGGYTF. For the CDR3, the DNA is TGTGCCAGCAGCTGGGGGGAAGGTGGCTACACCTTC.

The V gene is TRBV7-9, the J gene TRBJ2-4; D gene unclear. Trimming shortened V by 5 bases and J by 8 bases, and 10 bases separated the two germline ends. Per germline, CDR1 SEHNR and CDR2 FQNEAQ (reference sequence). This CDR3 is built from 12 residues. The chain's CDR3 is CASSTTFDIQYF. As DNA, the CDR3 is TGTGCCAGCAGCACCACTTTCGACATTCAGTACTTC.

The chain joins TRBV27 to TRBJ2-1; 7 bases line up with TRBD2. V trimming: 0 bases; J trimming: 6 bases; junction bases outside the gene matches: 11. This CDR3 has 17 residues. The germline CDR1 and CDR2 sequences are MNHEY and SMNVEV (reference sequence). The CDR3: CASSLSSGDGPLNEQFF. CDR3 nucleotide sequence: TGTGCCAGCAGTTTATCGAGCGGGGATGGGCCCCTCAATGAGCAGTTCTTC.

The chain has TRBV18 and TRBJ1-5; 9 bases are shared with TRBD1. CDR1 and CDR2 from the germline V gene are KGHSH and LQKENI. The V and J ends lost 3 bases and 1 base, in that order; junction bases with no gene match: 13. There are 19 residues in the CDR3. The CDR3: CASSPTGQGLGRSNQPQHF. Written as DNA, the CDR3 is TGTGCCAGCTCACCGACGGGACAGGGCCTGGGAAGGAGCAATCAGCCCCAGCATTTT.

The chain has TRBV18 and TRBJ2-3, with TRBD1 matching 7 bases. CDR1 is KGHSH, CDR2 LQKENI, per germline. The CDR3 is made up of 16 amino acids. V lost 3 bases to trimming and J lost 2 bases; unmatched junction nucleotides: 8. DNA of the CDR3: TGTGCCAGCTCACCCCCCGGGACAGCATCCACAGATACGCAGTATTTT. Protein product: CASSPPGTASTDTQYF.

A few counts support this clone. The rearrangement uses TRBV7-2 and TRBJ2-7; 7 nucleotides match TRBD1. After removal of 3 bases from V and 0 bases from J, the junction contained 5 bases not matched to a gene. This CDR3 has 15 amino acids. Germline CDR1 SGHTA, CDR2 FQGNSA. CDR3 bases: TGTGCCAGCAGCTTGGCAGGGGGAATCTCCTACGAGCAGTACTTC. This codes for CASSLAGGISYEQYF.

The sample holds one count of this clone. The chain couples TRBV7-2 to TRBJ2-7; 8 bases map to TRBD2. Per the germline V gene, CDR1 is SGHTA and CDR2 is FQGNSA. This CDR3 contains 16 residues. V lost 0 bases, J lost 4 bases, and 8 bases stayed unmatched. The CDR3 protein is CASSLATSSGSYEQYF. The CDR3 DNA follows: TGTGCCAGCAGCTTAGCGACTTCCAGCGGGAGTTACGAGCAGTACTTC.